The clone carrying this T cell receptor (beta chain) was detected only a few times. Germline V lookup: CDR1 SGHVS, CDR2 FNYEAQ. The ends were cut back, 3 bases at V and 3 bases at J, with 14 bases in the middle. The CDR3 is 16 amino acids. The entry originates in a study of CD8+ T cells in alopecia areata. Extracted RNA was reverse transcribed into cDNA, the sequencing template. Using immunoSEQ multiplex PCR, the repertoire was profiled, and TCRdb retains in-frame clones only, with some absent. The sample lists about 120,000 clones, 49% occurring once. The source was CD8+ T cells sorted from blood, collected at week 0. The gene calls are TRBV7-6 and TRBJ2-2; D call uncertain. This TCR derives from a human donor with alopecia areata. The CDR3 DNA is TGTGCCAGCAGCTTTAGTTGGGGTCCGTACACCGGGGAGCTGTTTTTT. Its protein product is CASSFSWGPYTGELFF.